These T cell receptor beta chains were read from a single sample in a study of T cell repertoires in cytomegalovirus infection. TCRdb ran MiXCR on the reads and lists one entry per CDR3 protein. Altogether hundreds of thousands of distinct CDR3 sequences are present, almost 30% being singletons, with the ten largest covering 20%. Antigens for these TCRs are unknown. The sequencing here drew on cultured PBMCs, taken from culture after CMV antigen stimulation. Source of these receptors: a human donor in good health (CMV status not recorded). Some clones in this sample may be carry-over from other donors' samples. CDR3s include the opening cysteine and the closing phenylalanine or tryptophan. The order of the fields is D gene, clone size, V gene, J gene, CDR3 protein, CDR3 DNA. D genes are given only for firm matches. The size entry is marked missing in some rows and otherwise reads once, few, many or a size class.

D gene: -
clone size: few
V gene: TRBV7-2
J gene: TRBJ1-4
CDR3 protein: CASSRRRTAEKLFF
CDR3 DNA: TGTGCCAGCAGCCGAAGAAGGACGGCTGAAAAACTGTTTTTT

D gene: -
clone size: -
V gene: TRBV12-3/TRBV12-4
J gene: TRBJ1-1
CDR3 protein: CASTLDRSTNTEAFF
CDR3 DNA: TGTGCCAGCACCCTCGACAGGAGCACGAACACTGAAGCTTTCTTT

D gene: TRBD1
clone size: -
V gene: TRBV24-1
J gene: TRBJ1-5
CDR3 protein: CATQAGGYQPQHF
CDR3 DNA: TGTGCCACCCAGGCAGGGGGGTATCAGCCCCAGCATTTT

D gene: -
clone size: -
V gene: TRBV9
J gene: TRBJ1-6
CDR3 protein: CASCTGPVGSPLHF
CDR3 DNA: TGTGCCAGCTGTACAGGTCCCGTGGGTTCACCCCTCCACTTT

D gene: -
clone size: few
V gene: TRBV7-2
J gene: TRBJ1-5
CDR3 protein: CASSLGEDSNQPQHF
CDR3 DNA: TGTGCCAGCAGCTTGGGGGAGGATAGCAATCAGCCCCAGCATTTT

D gene: TRBD1
clone size: few
V gene: TRBV7-6
J gene: TRBJ1-4
CDR3 protein: CASSLASGQPFLREKLFF
CDR3 DNA: TGTGCCAGCAGCTTAGCTTCGGGACAGCCTTTCCTGAGGGAAAAACTGTTTTTT

D gene: -
clone size: many
V gene: TRBV7-3
J gene: TRBJ2-3
CDR3 protein: CASSHTGKTDTQYF
CDR3 DNA: TGTGCCAGCAGCCATACAGGGAAAACAGATACGCAGTATTTT

D gene: TRBD2
clone size: few
V gene: TRBV12-3/TRBV12-4
J gene: TRBJ2-3
CDR3 protein: CASSYGTRALAKTDTQYF
CDR3 DNA: TGTGCCAGCAGTTATGGGACTAGGGCGCTTGCGAAAACAGATACGCAGTATTTT

D gene: -
clone size: -
V gene: TRBV24-1
J gene: TRBJ2-1
CDR3 protein: CATSDSPFNEQFF
CDR3 DNA: TGTGCCACCAGTGATTCCCCATTCAATGAGCAGTTCTTC

D gene: TRBD1
clone size: -
V gene: TRBV10-3
J gene: TRBJ1-2
CDR3 protein: CATGQGRAGYTF
CDR3 DNA: TGTGCCACCGGACAGGGCAGGGCAGGCTACACCTTC

D gene: -
clone size: -
V gene: TRBV20-1
J gene: TRBJ1-1
CDR3 protein: CSAARFGNTEAFF
CDR3 DNA: TGCAGTGCTGCGAGGTTCGGGAACACTGAAGCTTTCTTT

D gene: -
clone size: -
V gene: TRBV7-6
J gene: TRBJ1-1
CDR3 protein: CASSSRADSEAFF
CDR3 DNA: TGTGCCAGCAGCTCACGGGCGGACAGTGAAGCTTTCTTT

D gene: TRBD1
clone size: few
V gene: TRBV7-3
J gene: TRBJ2-2
CDR3 protein: CASSSDRGGAGELFF
CDR3 DNA: TGTGCCAGCAGCTCGGACAGGGGAGGGGCCGGGGAGCTGTTTTTT

D gene: -
clone size: many
V gene: TRBV7-2
J gene: TRBJ2-7
CDR3 protein: CASIGPEAPLIYEQYF
CDR3 DNA: TGTGCCAGCATCGGTCCCGAGGCCCCGCTCATCTACGAGCAGTACTTC

D gene: -
clone size: -
V gene: TRBV5-6
J gene: TRBJ2-5
CDR3 protein: CASSLRLWGQETQYF
CDR3 DNA: TGTGCCAGCAGCCTGCGTTTATGGGGACAAGAGACCCAGTACTTC

D gene: -
clone size: few
V gene: TRBV6-5
J gene: TRBJ2-5
CDR3 protein: CASGWGAGAPQETQYF
CDR3 DNA: TGTGCCAGCGGCTGGGGAGCAGGGGCCCCCCAAGAGACCCAGTACTTC

D gene: -
clone size: many
V gene: TRBV10-3
J gene: TRBJ1-3
CDR3 protein: CAISDRDRFSGNTIYF
CDR3 DNA: TGTGCCATCAGTGACAGGGACCGATTTTCTGGAAACACCATATATTTT

D gene: TRBD2
clone size: few
V gene: TRBV6-2/TRBV6-3
J gene: TRBJ2-2
CDR3 protein: CASRNSRPGLAGVGTGELFF
CDR3 DNA: TGTGCCAGCAGAAACTCTAGACCGGGACTAGCGGGGGTCGGGACCGGGGAGCTGTTTTTT

D gene: TRBD2
clone size: -
V gene: TRBV7-4
J gene: TRBJ2-3
CDR3 protein: CASSPLGGPRGELDTQYF
CDR3 DNA: TGTGCCAGCAGCCCGTTAGGAGGACCCCGGGGGGAGTTAGATACGCAGTATTTT

D gene: TRBD2
clone size: -
V gene: TRBV6-5
J gene: TRBJ2-2
CDR3 protein: CASVAGGPRYTGALFF
CDR3 DNA: TGTGCCAGTGTAGCGGGAGGGCCGCGGTACACCGGGGCGCTGTTTTTT

D gene: -
clone size: -
V gene: TRBV12-3/TRBV12-4
J gene: TRBJ1-5
CDR3 protein: CASKKDRGGQPQHF
CDR3 DNA: TGTGCCAGCAAAAAGGACCGGGGCGGTCAGCCCCAGCATTTT

D gene: TRBD2
clone size: few
V gene: TRBV7-3
J gene: TRBJ2-1
CDR3 protein: CASSLRLAGEGEQFF
CDR3 DNA: TGTGCCAGCAGCTTACGATTAGCGGGAGAGGGTGAGCAGTTCTTC

D gene: -
clone size: few
V gene: TRBV10-3
J gene: TRBJ1-5
CDR3 protein: CAISESRYQPQHF
CDR3 DNA: TGTGCCATCAGTGAGTCCCGATATCAGCCCCAGCATTTT

D gene: -
clone size: many
V gene: TRBV10-3
J gene: TRBJ2-1
CDR3 protein: CAIKSLESDEQFF
CDR3 DNA: TGTGCCATCAAATCACTAGAAAGCGATGAGCAGTTCTTC

D gene: -
clone size: -
V gene: TRBV6-1
J gene: TRBJ2-4
CDR3 protein: CMIRGRANIQYF
CDR3 DNA: TGTATGATTCGGGGTAGGGCAAACATTCAGTACTTC

D gene: -
clone size: many
V gene: TRBV7-9
J gene: TRBJ1-1
CDR3 protein: CASSLNPYVGEAFF
CDR3 DNA: TGTGCCAGCAGCTTAAACCCCTACGTAGGTGAAGCTTTCTTT

D gene: -
clone size: -
V gene: TRBV2
J gene: TRBJ2-5
CDR3 protein: CASSSDRTQETQYF
CDR3 DNA: TGTGCCAGCAGTTCTGACAGGACTCAAGAGACCCAGTACTTC